What follows are 21 T cell receptor beta chains derived from one specimen sequenced in a study of cytomegalovirus exposure and HLA in healthy donors. Use of 60 Vbeta and 13 Jbeta primers characterized the PCR. Profiling relied on immunoSEQ multiplex PCR, and the TCRdb table lists in-frame clones only, not all of them. Of about 180,000 clones in the sample, 80% were seen once. Sequencing used PBMCs. The receptor source for this set is a man aged 30 to 45 in good health and CMV-seronegative.

V and J are TRBV18 and TRBJ2-7; the match to TRBD1 covers 9 bases. CDR1 is KGHSH, CDR2 LQKENI, per germline. The CDR3 is 14 amino acids. The ends lost 3 bases at V and 1 base at J; junction bases unmatched: 1. CDR3 nucleotides: TGTGCCAGCTCACCGGGACAGGGATCCTACGAGCAGTACTTC. It yields the protein CASSPGQGSYEQYF.

In this sample, this clone turned up a few times. This chain links TRBV21-1 with TRBJ2-7; the table's D call TRBD1 went unverified against the DNA. TRBV21-1 is assigned pseudogene status. The CDR3 is 15 amino acids. The CDR3: CASSKTETGGHEQYF. As DNA, the CDR3 is TGTGCCAGCAGCAAAACTGAGACAGGGGGACACGAGCAGTACTTC.

As concerns this clone: An end of the junction does not agree with germline; a read error may underlie this. The chain is built from TRBV27 and TRBJ1-5; TRBD1 matches 7 bases. CDR1 and CDR2 from the germline V gene are MNHEY and SMNVEV (reference sequence). This CDR3 contains 14 residues. The CDR3 here is CASSMGQFNRPQHF. In nucleotides, the CDR3 is TGTGCCAGCAGCATGGGACAGTTCAATCGGCCCCAGCATTTT.

The chain carries TRBV28 and TRBJ2-7; tentative D call: TRBD1 (6 bases). This CDR3 contains 14 residues. V was pared by 8 bases and J by 2 bases, with 16 bases between. The germline V gene encodes CDR1 MDHEN and CDR2 SYDVKM. The CDR3 DNA reads as TGTGCCAGCCTCCCGGGACAACCCCCCTACGAGCAGTACTTC. Encoded protein: CASLPGQPPYEQYF.

This clone was detected a few times. The gene calls are TRBV19 and TRBJ2-7; 7 bases align to TRBD1. The CDR3 sequence is 12 residues long. CDR1 is LNHDA, CDR2 SQIVND, per germline (reference sequence). The V gene end was trimmed by 8 bases and the J gene end by 2 bases; junction bases not matched to a gene: 3. The chain's CDR3 is CASGDSAYEQYF. The CDR3 coding sequence is TGTGCCAGTGGGGACAGCGCCTACGAGCAGTACTTC.

The chain uses TRBV15 and TRBJ1-5, with TRBD1 identical over 9 bases. V gave up 0 bases and J gave up 5 bases; unmatched junction bases: 2. Germline-derived CDR1 and CDR2 are LNHNV and YYDKDF (reference sequence). The CDR3 sequence is 15 residues long. This CDR3 is CATSRDGDRDQPQHF. As DNA, the CDR3 is TGTGCCACCAGCAGAGATGGGGACAGGGATCAGCCCCAGCATTTT.

This clone was seen only a few times. CDR3 loop: CAWRGGQTNYGYTF. The CDR3 region has the DNA TGTGCCTGGAGGGGGGGACAGACTAACTATGGCTACACCTTC. This chain joins TRBV30 and TRBJ1-2, with 7 bases identical to TRBD1. CDR1 is GTSNPN and CDR2 is SVGIG in the germline V gene (reference sequence). Germline trimming cut 3 bases from V and 0 bases from J; bases unmatched to any gene: 4. The CDR3 covers 14 residues.

The chain employs TRBV10-1 and TRBJ2-7; 14 positions agree with TRBD2. Trimming at V came to 6 bases and at J to 1 base, leaving 2 bases not matched to a gene. The CDR3 length is 15 residues. Germline CDR1 WNHNN, CDR2 SYGVQD (reference sequence). CDR3 bases: TGCGCCAGCAGCGGGACTAGCGGGGGTTCCTACGAGCAGTACTTC. Translated: CASSGTSGGSYEQYF.

This rearrangement joins TRBV4-1 to TRBJ2-7; TRBD1 is a possible D gene (5 bases). V was trimmed by 0 bases and J by 4 bases, leaving 10 bases between them. This CDR3 is built from 14 residues. Per germline, CDR1 MGHRA and CDR2 YSYEKL. CDR3 DNA sequence: TGCGCCAGCAGCCAAGACAGGGCTGGATACGAGCAGTACTTC. It is translated as CASSQDRAGYEQYF.

The V call is TRBV4-3, the J call TRBJ2-5; 14 nucleotides align to TRBD2. Trimming removed 1 base from V and 5 bases from J; junction bases left unmatched: 3. The germline gives CDR1 LGHNA, CDR2 YSLEER. The CDR3 contains 16 residues. The CDR3 loop reads CASSQGGTSGGETQYF. The CDR3 region has the DNA TGCGCCAGCAGCCAAGGTGGGACTAGCGGGGGTGAGACCCAGTACTTC.

V is TRBV5-4 and J is TRBJ2-7, with D hard to call. Trimming pared 0 bases from V and 7 bases from J, leaving 11 bases between. There are 13 residues in the CDR3. Germline lookup yields CDR1 SGHNT and CDR2 YYREEE (reference sequence). The CDR3 nucleotides are TGTGCCAGCAGCTTGGAGGCGGTTCGTGAGCAGTACTTC. Protein product: CASSLEAVREQYF.

The chain joins TRBV29-1 to TRBJ1-1; D gene unclear. The germline V gene encodes CDR1 SQVTM and CDR2 ANQGSEA. Trimming left V 3 bases short and J 2 bases short, with 10 bases between. CDR3 length: 13 amino acids. CDR3 DNA sequence: TGCAGCGTTGAGGCAGGAACAAACACTGAAGCTTTCTTT. Protein sequence: CSVEAGTNTEAFF.

With regard to this clone: Sequence at one end of the junction differs from germline and may be a read error. This rearrangement joins TRBV7-7 to TRBJ2-3, with D maybe TRBD2 (5 bases). The germline CDR1 and CDR2 sequences are SSHAT and FNYEAQ (reference sequence). This CDR3 is built from 14 residues. The CDR3 DNA reads as TGTGCTAGCAGCCAAGGCCTAGCACAGGATACGCAGTATTTT. Amino acid sequence: CASSQGLAQDTQYF.

The sample holds a few counts of this clone. The chain couples TRBV19 to TRBJ2-7; 9 bases map to TRBD1. V lost 5 bases and J lost 0; bases outside the gene matches: 5. Germline CDR1 reads LNHDA; CDR2 reads SQIVND (reference sequence). This CDR3 has 15 residues. This chain's CDR3 is CASSLPGQGSYEQYF. The CDR3 bases are TGTGCCAGTAGTCTCCCGGGACAGGGCTCCTACGAGCAGTACTTC.

The gene calls are TRBV27 and TRBJ2-7, with 11 bases identical to TRBD2. The CDR3 totals 16 residues. V trimming: 1 base; J trimming: 1 base; junction bases outside the gene matches: 3. Germline V gene data show CDR1 as MNHEY and CDR2 as SMNVEV (reference sequence). The CDR3 spells CASSLFPSGRSYEQYF. The CDR3 DNA sequence: TGTGCCAGCAGTTTATTCCCTAGCGGGAGGTCCTACGAGCAGTACTTC.

The chain recombines TRBV5-4 with TRBJ2-1; D is unclear. Germline V gene sequence: CDR1 SGHNT, CDR2 YYREEE (reference sequence). V was trimmed by 3 bases and J by 2 bases, leaving 18 bases between them. The CDR3 is 17 residues long. CDR3 in DNA: TGTGCCAGCAGCTCGATGAGCCTGCCCGGTACCTACAATGAGCAGTTCTTC. Protein: CASSSMSLPGTYNEQFF.

The CDR3 reads CASSLVLATNEKLFF. CDR3 in DNA: TGTGCCAGCAGTTTGGTACTGGCAACTAATGAAAAACTGTTTTTT. The V call is TRBV27, the J call TRBJ1-4; D gene ambiguous. Trimming shortened V by 3 bases and J by 0 bases, and 8 bases separated the two germline ends. This CDR3 has 15 residues. Germline CDR1 reads MNHEY; CDR2 reads SMNVEV (reference sequence).

The rearrangement links TRBV28 to TRBJ2-2; 9 bases are a match to TRBD2. V lost 6 bases to trimming and J lost 7 bases; unmatched junction nucleotides: 15. The germline CDR1 and CDR2 sequences are MDHEN and SYDVKM. The CDR3 length is 17 residues. CDR3 nucleotide sequence: TGTGCCAGCAGGGGCACCGGGACTAGCCTGCCTAGCGGGGAGCTGTTTTTT. Translated, it gives CASRGTGTSLPSGELFF.

V usage is TRBV18 and J usage is TRBJ2-1; 7 nucleotides match TRBD1. Germline lookup yields CDR1 KGHSH and CDR2 LQKENI. Trimming cost V 4 bases and J 0 bases; bases outside gene matches: 6. The CDR3 runs 16 residues. The CDR3 region is CASSRQGDNSYNEQFF. In DNA form, the CDR3 reads TGTGCCAGCTCACGCCAGGGGGATAACTCCTACAATGAGCAGTTCTTC.

Written as DNA, the CDR3 is TGTGCCAGCAGCTTGGATCAGCGTAGCTACAATGAGCAGTTCTTC. Amino acids: CASSLDQRSYNEQFF. The V and J genes are TRBV5-4 and TRBJ2-1; D remains ambiguous. Trimming removed 0 bases from V and 3 bases from J, with 10 bases in between. CDR1 and CDR2 from the germline V gene are SGHNT and YYREEE (reference sequence). This CDR3 is built from 15 residues. The entire variable domain, with the rest obtained from reference TRBV5-4 and TRBJ2-1, is as follows: ETGVTQSPTHLIKTRGQQVTLRCSSQSGHNTVSWYQQALGQGPQFIFQYYREEENGRGNFPPRFSGLQFPNYSSELNVNALELDDSALYLCASSLDQRSYNEQFFGPGTRLTVL.

The CDR3 loop reads CASSHLAGDSYEQYF. In DNA form, the CDR3 reads TGTGCCAGCAGTCATCTAGCGGGAGACTCCTACGAGCAGTACTTC. J is TRBJ2-7 and V is TRBV11-2, with TRBD2 matching 10 bases. The CDR3 loop spans 15 amino acids. With V trimmed by 6 bases and J by 0 bases, 5 bases remained unmatched. Germline assignment: CDR1 SGHAT and CDR2 FQNNGV. The full variable domain, in which reference TRBV11-2 and TRBJ2-7 provide the parts outside the CDR3, is EAGVAQSPRYKIIEKRQSVAFWCNPISGHATLYWYQQILGQGPKLLIQFQNNGVVDDSQLPKDRFSAERLKGVDSTLKIQPAKLEDSAVYLCASSHLAGDSYEQYFGPGTRLTVT.